A single sample is the source of the 28 T cell receptor beta chains below, sequenced in a study of graft-versus-host responses after intestinal transplantation. Measured with immunoSEQ multiplex PCR; TCRdb has only the in-frame clones, and not every one. Of about 39,000 clones in the sample, about 95% were seen once. What these receptors recognize is not known. This specimen was unstimulated CD8+ T cells sorted from spleen or lymph node cells, taken before transplant. These receptors all come from a human donor who was the organ donor for an intestinal transplant.

This clone has only a few counts. The V gene is TRBV7-9, the J gene TRBJ1-3; a weak D match, TRBD1 (5 bases). CDR3 length: 12 residues. Trimming cost V 1 base and J 14 bases, with 12 bases left between them. CDR1 is SEHNR and CDR2 is FQNEAQ in the germline V gene (reference sequence). In DNA form, the CDR3 reads TGTGCCAGCAGCTTAGACGCGGGGACTCTATATTTT. It is translated as CASSLDAGTLYF.

V usage is TRBV4-1 and J usage is TRBJ1-2, with D possibly TRBD1 on 5 matching bases. The CDR3 is made up of 13 amino acids. Trimming took 4 bases from V and 5 from J, leaving 11 bases between them. Germline V gene lookup returns CDR1 MGHRA and CDR2 YSYEKL. CDR3 in amino acids: CASSPRGWYGYTF. The CDR3 coding sequence is TGCGCCAGCAGCCCTCGGGGGTGGTATGGCTACACCTTC.

The chain has TRBV27 and TRBJ2-7; 10 bases are a match to TRBD1. V shed 0 bases and J 3 bases; nucleotides not matched to a gene: 5. CDR3 length: 16 residues. The V gene's germline CDR1 is MNHEY and CDR2 SMNVEV (reference sequence). In DNA, the CDR3 is TGTGCCAGCAGTTTATCGGGACAGGGGAAGGGCTACGAGCAGTACTTC. It codes for CASSLSGQGKGYEQYF.

The chain is built from TRBV25-1 and TRBJ1-6, with D possibly TRBD1 on 6 matching bases. The CDR3 covers 16 residues. V was trimmed by 0 bases and J by 7 bases, leaving 13 bases between them. Germline lookup yields CDR1 MGHDK and CDR2 SYGVNS. For the CDR3, the DNA is TGTGCCAGCAGTGAATATACAGGGTTATCCAATTCACCCCTCCACTTT. Translated: CASSEYTGLSNSPLHF.

The V gene is TRBV6-5, the J gene TRBJ2-3; the D is unclear. CDR3 length equals 12 residues. V was shortened by 6 bases and J by 2 bases, with 6 bases between the two germline ends. In germline, CDR1 is MNHEY, CDR2 SVGAGI. The CDR3 is CASSRPTDTQYF. In nucleotides, the CDR3 is TGTGCCAGCAGCCGACCCACAGATACGCAGTATTTT.

The chain recombines TRBV7-8 with TRBJ2-7, with D possibly matching TRBD1 (6 bases). Germline lookup yields CDR1 SGHVS and CDR2 FQNEAQ. V was clipped by 3 bases and J by 2 bases, with 11 bases between them. The CDR3 extends over 14 amino acids. CDR3 bases: TGTGCCAGCAGCTTGGGGGCCGGGCCCTACGAGCAGTACTTC. Translation: CASSLGAGPYEQYF.

The chain has TRBV29-1 and TRBJ1-3; possibly TRBD1 for D (5 bases). With 4 bases removed from V and 4 bases from J, the gap between germline ends came to 14 bases. CDR1 and CDR2 from the germline V gene are SQVTM and ANQGSEA. The CDR3 has 14 residues. This CDR3 reads CSVGMRTRGNTIYF. Here the CDR3 DNA reads TGCAGCGTTGGAATGAGGACAAGAGGAAACACCATATATTTT.

CDR3 amino acids: CASSDRADTQYF. CDR3 in DNA: TGTGCCAGCAGCGACAGGGCTGATACGCAGTATTTT. The chain carries TRBV7-9 and TRBJ2-3; 7 bases are a match to TRBD1. Trimming removed 5 bases from V and 6 bases from J; junction bases left unmatched: 2. The germline CDR1 and CDR2 sequences are SEHNR and FQNEAQ (reference sequence). The CDR3 contains 12 residues.

The rearrangement uses TRBV4-3 and TRBJ1-3; possibly TRBD1 for D (5 bases). The CDR3 extends over 16 amino acids. Germline values: CDR1 LGHNA, CDR2 YSLEER. V lost 0 bases and J lost 2, with 11 bases in between. The DNA of the CDR3 is TGCGCCAGCAGCCAAGATCGGGCGGGGGCTGGAAACACCATATATTTT. Amino acids: CASSQDRAGAGNTIYF.

The chain joins TRBV10-3 to TRBJ2-2; possibly TRBD1 or TRBD2 for D (5 bases each). Trimming left V 3 bases short and J 6 bases short, with 14 bases between. CDR1 ENHRY and CDR2 SYGVKD come from the germline V gene. The CDR3 is 15 amino acids. CDR3 residues: CAISERAEGPGELFF. CDR3 coding DNA: TGTGCCATCAGTGAAAGGGCCGAGGGGCCCGGGGAGCTGTTTTTT.

V is TRBV4-1 and J is TRBJ1-1; 10 nucleotides agree with TRBD1. V gave up 5 bases and J gave up 6 bases; unmatched junction bases: 6. The CDR3 loop spans 14 amino acids. Germline V lookup: CDR1 MGHRA, CDR2 YSYEKL. CDR3 region: CASSVRQGAAEAFF. In nucleotides, the CDR3 is TGCGCCAGCAGCGTACGACAGGGGGCGGCTGAAGCTTTCTTT.

This clone appeared once. The chain recombines TRBV4-1 with TRBJ1-3; D is unresolved. CDR3 length equals 16 residues. Germline assignment: CDR1 MGHRA and CDR2 YSYEKL. Between the trimmed V and J ends, which lost 0 bases and 2 bases, there was a span of 11 bases. The chain's CDR3 is CASSQESRNPGNTIYF. CDR3 in DNA: TGCGCCAGCAGCCAAGAAAGCAGAAACCCTGGAAACACCATATATTTT.

The V gene is TRBV28, the J gene TRBJ2-1; 8 bases map to TRBD1. CDR3 length: 17 residues. CDR1 is MDHEN, CDR2 SYDVKM, per germline. The ends lost 4 bases at V and 3 bases at J; junction bases unmatched: 11. The DNA for the CDR3 is TGTGCCAGCAGTTCCCTCCGGACAGGGAGAAACTACAATGAGCAGTTCTTC. As protein: CASSSLRTGRNYNEQFF.

The genes are TRBV6-6 and TRBJ1-4, with D maybe TRBD1 (6 bases). Germline CDR1 MNHNY, CDR2 SVGAGI (reference sequence). Trimming pared 3 bases from V and 0 bases from J, leaving 11 bases between. The CDR3 sequence is 16 residues long. The DNA for the CDR3 is TGTGCCAGCAGTTATCTCAGACAGGCAACTAATGAAAAACTGTTTTTT. Protein: CASSYLRQATNEKLFF.

This clone was seen a handful of times. The rearrangement uses TRBV30 and TRBJ2-7; D not resolved. CDR3 size: 11 residues. V was trimmed by 5 bases and J by 2 bases, leaving 7 bases between them. CDR1 GTSNPN and CDR2 SVGIG come from the germline V gene (reference sequence). The CDR3, as DNA: TGTGCCTGGGGGCAGACCTACGAGCAGTACTTC. Encoded protein: CAWGQTYEQYF.

The chain carries TRBV27 and TRBJ2-7; 8 bases match TRBD1. CDR1 is MNHEY, CDR2 SMNVEV, per germline (reference sequence). The CDR3 extends over 15 amino acids. V lost 3 bases, J lost 4 bases, and 8 bases stayed unmatched. CDR3 loop: CASSLTGQGGYEQYF. For the CDR3, the DNA is TGTGCCAGCAGTTTGACCGGACAGGGAGGTTACGAGCAGTACTTC.

The chain is built from TRBV7-9 and TRBJ1-3, with no clear D. The germline V and J ends were trimmed by 4 bases and 10 bases, with 17 bases remaining between them. The CDR3 loop spans 14 amino acids. Germline CDR1 SEHNR, CDR2 FQNEAQ (reference sequence). CDR3 bases: TGTGCCAGCAGCTCCAGCGGGGTCGGTCCAACCATATATTTT. Translating gives CASSSSGVGPTIYF.

The chain is built from TRBV10-2 and TRBJ2-2; TRBD2 might be the D (6 bases). Between the trimmed V and J ends, which lost 9 bases and 6 bases, there was a span of 14 bases. The CDR3 sequence is 13 residues long. Germline V lookup: CDR1 WSHSY, CDR2 SAAADI. The CDR3 spells CASRAPGAGELFF. CDR3 DNA sequence: TGCGCCAGTCGGGCTCCGGGGGCCGGGGAGCTGTTTTTT.

The chain carries TRBV5-1 and TRBJ1-1, with TRBD1 as a possible D gene (5 bases). The CDR3 runs 16 residues. The V and J ends lost 3 bases and 4 bases respectively, with 19 bases between them. The germline V gene has CDR1 SGHRS and CDR2 YFSETQ. CDR3 in amino acids: CASSSFGGSIPTEAFF. DNA for the CDR3: TGCGCCAGCAGCTCATTCGGGGGGAGCATACCCACTGAAGCTTTCTTT. Full variable domain (rest looked up from reference TRBV5-1 and TRBJ1-1): KAGVTQTPRYLIKTRGQQVTLSCSPISGHRSVSWYQQTPGQGLQFLFEYFSETQRNKGNFPGRFSGRQFSNSRSEMNVSTLELGDSALYLCASSSFGGSIPTEAFFGQGTRLTVV.

The V call is TRBV9, the J call TRBJ2-2, with unresolved D. Germline lookup yields CDR1 SGDLS and CDR2 YYNGEE. V lost 3 bases, J lost 8 bases, and 8 bases lay in between. This CDR3 has 12 residues. The CDR3 loop reads CASSANPGELFF. CDR3 DNA sequence: TGTGCCAGCAGCGCAAACCCAGGGGAGCTGTTTTTT. The complete variable domain, with remaining parts taken from reference TRBV9 and TRBJ2-2, reads DSGVTQTPKHLITATGQRVTLRCSPRSGDLSVYWYQQSLDQGLQFLIQYYNGEERAKGNILERFSAQQFPDLHSELNLSSLELGDSALYFCASSANPGELFFGEGSRLTVL.

The chain has TRBV21-1 and TRBJ2-7; the table gives TRBD1 as D, unverified against the DNA. TRBV21-1 represents a pseudogene. The CDR3 contains 14 residues. CDR3 protein: CASSKEGRGYEQYF. CDR3 DNA sequence: TGTGCCAGCAGCAAAGAGGGCAGGGGCTACGAGCAGTACTTC.

The CDR3 DNA follows: TGTGCCAGCAGTTACTCGGGGGGGGAGGGGGAAACGTTCTTC. Its translation is CASSYSGGEGETFF. V gene TRBV6-6 combines with J gene TRBJ2-1; a possible D gene is TRBD2 (7 bases). Germline V gene sequence: CDR1 MNHNY, CDR2 SVGAGI (reference sequence). V lost 0 bases, J lost 15 bases, and 18 bases lay in between. CDR3 length equals 14 residues.

The rearrangement uses TRBV6-6 and TRBJ1-3, with a weak D call TRBD1 (5 bases). Germline CDR1 and CDR2: MNHNY and SVGAGI (reference sequence). The V and J ends lost 10 bases and 0 bases respectively, with 16 bases between them. The CDR3 is 15 amino acids. The CDR3 loop is CATSTGPISGNTIYF. The CDR3 nucleotides read TGTGCCACCTCGACGGGGCCTATCTCTGGAAACACCATATATTTT.

This chain joins TRBV19 and TRBJ1-1; D gene ambiguous. This CDR3 region has 12 residues. CDR1 and CDR2 from the germline V gene are LNHDA and SQIVND (reference sequence). With 6 bases removed from V and 5 bases from J, the gap between germline ends came to 10 bases. DNA of the CDR3: TGTGCCAGTAGGGTAAGAGGGACTGAAGCTTTCTTT. This sequence encodes CASRVRGTEAFF.

The rearrangement uses TRBV27 and TRBJ2-2, with 8 positions matching TRBD1. The CDR3 is 16 residues long. V lost 4 bases and J lost 4; bases outside the gene matches: 8. Germline CDR1 reads MNHEY; CDR2 reads SMNVEV (reference sequence). The CDR3 nucleotides read TGTGCCAGCAGTTGGATGGGGACAGGACGCACCGGGGAGCTGTTTTTT. Protein: CASSWMGTGRTGELFF.

The count of this clone is one. The rearrangement links TRBV2 to TRBJ2-5, with D perhaps being TRBD1 or TRBD2 (5 bases each). Germline-derived CDR1 and CDR2 are SNHLY and FYNNEI. The CDR3 runs to 14 residues. Deletions cut 5 bases from V and 1 base from J, with 11 bases between. CDR3 loop: CASSPGTIQETQYF. The CDR3 bases are TGTGCCAGCAGTCCCGGGACGATCCAAGAGACCCAGTACTTC.

The chain carries TRBV27 and TRBJ1-1, with D tentatively TRBD1 (5 bases). V was clipped by 5 bases and J by 3 bases, with 16 bases between them. The CDR3 spans 15 residues. CDR1 is MNHEY and CDR2 is SMNVEV in the germline V gene (reference sequence). The CDR3, as DNA: TGTGCCAGCAGTAACAGGAAAACAAAAGACACTGAAGCTTTCTTT. Encoded protein: CASSNRKTKDTEAFF.

The rearrangement joins TRBV6-1 to TRBJ1-1; 8 positions match TRBD1. CDR3 size: 13 residues. The germline CDR1 and CDR2 sequences are MNHNS and SASEGT. V lost 6 bases and J lost 5; bases outside the gene matches: 5. The CDR3 here is CASRTGAETEAFF. In DNA form, the CDR3 reads TGTGCCAGCAGGACAGGGGCAGAGACTGAAGCTTTCTTT.